This TCR beta chain was sequenced during a study of blood T cells in healthy people across ages. Study in general: Every two T cells gave about one barcoded beta molecule via template switching.

Germline V CDR1 and CDR2: SEHNR, FQNEAQ (reference sequence). With V trimmed by 5 bases and J by 6 bases, 12 bases remained unmatched. CDR3 length: 15 amino acids. The sample holds one count of this clonotype. A second PCR of roughly 7 to 11 cycles used a sample-barcoded 5' primer and a J-beta primer mix. The study obtained at least 2.5 million CDR3-containing paired-end reads from every sample. TCRdb redid the calling of the 5' RACE reads with MiXCR, one entry per CDR3 protein. Of roughly 1.9 million distinct CDR3 sequences listed, about two fifths are singletons. This sequence was found in a human donor in good health. The sequencing sample was made of blood. The rearrangement uses TRBV7-9 and TRBJ1-1, with 7 bases matching TRBD1. CDR3 protein: CASSPLKGAGSEAFF. Written as DNA, the CDR3 is TGTGCCAGCAGCCCACTAAAGGGGGCCGGCTCTGAAGCTTTCTTT.